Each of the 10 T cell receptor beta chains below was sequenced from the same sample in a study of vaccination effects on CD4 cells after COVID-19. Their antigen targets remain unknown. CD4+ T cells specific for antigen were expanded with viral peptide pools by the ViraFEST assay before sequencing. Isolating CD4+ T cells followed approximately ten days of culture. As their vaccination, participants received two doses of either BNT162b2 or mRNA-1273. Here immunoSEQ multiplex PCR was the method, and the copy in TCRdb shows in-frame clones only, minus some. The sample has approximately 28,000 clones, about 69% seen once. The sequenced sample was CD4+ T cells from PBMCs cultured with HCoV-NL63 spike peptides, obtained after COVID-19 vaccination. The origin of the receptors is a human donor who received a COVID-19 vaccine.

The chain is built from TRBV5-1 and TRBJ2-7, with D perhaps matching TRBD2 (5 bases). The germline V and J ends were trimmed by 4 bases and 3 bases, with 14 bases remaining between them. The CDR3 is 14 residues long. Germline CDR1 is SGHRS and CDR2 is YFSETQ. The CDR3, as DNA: TGCGCCAGCAGCCGGGAACCCGGGCACTACGAGCAGTACTTC. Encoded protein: CASSREPGHYEQYF.

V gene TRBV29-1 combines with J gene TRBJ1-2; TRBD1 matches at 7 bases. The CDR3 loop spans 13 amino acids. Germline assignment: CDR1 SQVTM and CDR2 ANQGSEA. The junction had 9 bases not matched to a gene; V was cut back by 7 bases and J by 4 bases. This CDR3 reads CSAMTGYGYGYTF. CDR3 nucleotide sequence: TGCAGCGCTATGACAGGGTATGGCTATGGCTACACCTTC.

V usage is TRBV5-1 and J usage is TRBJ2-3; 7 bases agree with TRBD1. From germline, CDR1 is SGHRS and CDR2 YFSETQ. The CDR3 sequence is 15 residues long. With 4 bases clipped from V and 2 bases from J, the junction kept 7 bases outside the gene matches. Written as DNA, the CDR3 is TGCGCCAGCAGCATGGACAGGCCAGCCACAGATACGCAGTATTTT. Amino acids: CASSMDRPATDTQYF.

CDR3 sequence reads: CASSATSGRAVGETQYF. DNA for the CDR3: TGTGCCAGCAGCGCGACTAGCGGGAGGGCCGTGGGAGAGACCCAGTACTTC. V gene TRBV9 combines with J gene TRBJ2-5; 14 bases align to TRBD2. V lost 3 bases to trimming and J lost 4 bases; unmatched junction nucleotides: 8. This CDR3 is 17 amino acids long. Germline CDR1 reads SGDLS; CDR2 reads YYNGEE. Full variable domain (missing parts from reference TRBV9 and TRBJ2-5): DSGVTQTPKHLITATGQRVTLRCSPRSGDLSVYWYQQSLDQGLQFLIQYYNGEERAKGNILERFSAQQFPDLHSELNLSSLELGDSALYFCASSATSGRAVGETQYFGPGTRLLVL.

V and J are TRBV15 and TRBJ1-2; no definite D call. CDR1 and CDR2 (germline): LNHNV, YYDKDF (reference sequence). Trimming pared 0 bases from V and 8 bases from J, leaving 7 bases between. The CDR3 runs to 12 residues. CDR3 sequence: CATSRDSGGYTF. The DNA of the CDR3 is TGTGCCACCAGCAGAGATTCGGGCGGCTACACCTTC. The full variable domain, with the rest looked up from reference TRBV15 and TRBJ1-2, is DAMVIQNPRYQVTQFGKPVTLSCSQTLNHNVMYWYQQKSSQAPKLLFHYYDKDFNNEADTPDNFQSRRPNTSFCFLDIRSPGLGDTAMYLCATSRDSGGYTFGSGTRLTVV.

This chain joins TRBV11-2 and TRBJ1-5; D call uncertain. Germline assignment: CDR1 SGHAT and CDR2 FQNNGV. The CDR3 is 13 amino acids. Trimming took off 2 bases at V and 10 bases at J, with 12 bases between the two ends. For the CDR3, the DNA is TGTGCCAGCAGCTTATCTATCTCCAATCCCCAGCATTTT. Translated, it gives CASSLSISNPQHF.

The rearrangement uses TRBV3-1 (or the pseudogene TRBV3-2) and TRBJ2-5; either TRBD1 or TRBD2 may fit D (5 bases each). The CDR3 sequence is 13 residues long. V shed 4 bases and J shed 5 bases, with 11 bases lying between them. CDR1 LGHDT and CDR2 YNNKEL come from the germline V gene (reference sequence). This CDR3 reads CASSPPGLETQYF. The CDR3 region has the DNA TGTGCCAGCAGCCCTCCGGGGCTTGAGACCCAGTACTTC.

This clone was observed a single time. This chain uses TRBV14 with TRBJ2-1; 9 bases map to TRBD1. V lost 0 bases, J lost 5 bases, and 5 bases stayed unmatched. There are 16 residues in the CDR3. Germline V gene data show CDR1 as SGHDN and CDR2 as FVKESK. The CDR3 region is CASSQEPGQGDNEQFF. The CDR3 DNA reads TGTGCCAGCAGCCAAGAGCCGGGACAGGGAGACAATGAGCAGTTCTTC.

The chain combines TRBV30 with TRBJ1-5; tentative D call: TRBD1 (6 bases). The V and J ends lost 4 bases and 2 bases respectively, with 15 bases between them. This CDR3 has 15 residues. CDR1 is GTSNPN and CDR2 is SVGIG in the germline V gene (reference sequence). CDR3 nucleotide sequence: TGTGCCTGGACCGAGGGGGGTAGTGGCAATCAGCCCCAGCATTTT. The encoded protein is CAWTEGGSGNQPQHF.

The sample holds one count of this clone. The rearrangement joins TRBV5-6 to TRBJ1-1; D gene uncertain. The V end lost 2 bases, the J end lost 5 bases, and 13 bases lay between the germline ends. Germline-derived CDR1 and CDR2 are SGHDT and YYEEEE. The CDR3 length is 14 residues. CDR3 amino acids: CASSFFEGGTEAFF. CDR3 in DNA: TGTGCCAGCAGCTTTTTCGAGGGAGGGACTGAAGCTTTCTTT. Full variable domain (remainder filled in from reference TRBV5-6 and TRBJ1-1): DAGVTQSPTHLIKTRGQQVTLRCSPKSGHDTVSWYQQALGQGPQFIFQYYEEEERQRGNFPDRFSGHQFPNYSSELNVNALLLGDSALYLCASSFFEGGTEAFFGQGTRLTVV.